This entry is about one T cell receptor (beta chain). The entry originates in a study of cytomegalovirus exposure and HLA in healthy donors. 60 Vbeta and 13 Jbeta primers were used in PCR. Data came from immunoSEQ multiplex PCR; TCRdb stores just in-frame clones and leaves some out. The data hold 190,000 or so clones, with less than 85% observed a single time. Germline CDR1 and CDR2: MNHNS and SASEGT. Deletions cut 2 bases from V and 7 bases from J, with 12 bases between. CDR3 length equals 14 residues. This sequence originates from a girl under 18 in good health and CMV-seropositive. The source material was PBMCs. The chain carries TRBV6-1 and TRBJ2-1, with a tentative D call TRBD2 (6 bases). This chain's CDR3 is CASSEMGLPNEQFF. The CDR3 region has the DNA TGTGCCAGCAGTGAAATGGGACTTCCGAATGAGCAGTTCTTC.